This T cell receptor beta chain stems from a study of cytomegalovirus exposure and HLA in healthy donors. General study points: Later on, an analysis found that several of the most significant clusters appeared to be linked to common viral pathogens, which included parvovirus B19. In a later analysis, V- and J-gene trimming of beta chains associated with a DCLRE1C missense variant, replicated independently. In presence/absence analyses, roughly uniform sequencing depth across donors was assumed.

PCR was performed using 60 Vbeta and 13 Jbeta primers. Measured with immunoSEQ multiplex PCR; TCRdb has only the in-frame clones, and not every one. This table has over 95,000 clones, about 80% appearing once. This CDR3 has 16 residues. Germline-derived CDR1 and CDR2 are SGHVS and FQNEAQ. The germline V and J ends were trimmed by 6 bases and 3 bases, with 17 bases remaining between them. With respect to this clone: Its antigen is still unknown.

This chain joins TRBV7-8 and TRBJ2-2; TRBD1 is a possible D gene (5 bases). The sequenced sample was PBMCs. The receptor comes from a young woman in good health and CMV-seropositive. The CDR3 loop reads CASRQKGVRHTGELFF. CDR3 nucleotide sequence: TGTGCCAGCAGACAAAAAGGGGTTAGGCACACCGGGGAGCTGTTTTTT. The full variable domain, rest sourced from reference TRBV7-8 and TRBJ2-2, is GAGVSQSPRYKVAKRGQDVALRCDPISGHVSLFWYQQALGQGPEFLTYFQNEAQLDKSGLPSDRFFAERPEGSVSTLKIQRTQQEDSAVYLCASRQKGVRHTGELFFGEGSRLTVL.